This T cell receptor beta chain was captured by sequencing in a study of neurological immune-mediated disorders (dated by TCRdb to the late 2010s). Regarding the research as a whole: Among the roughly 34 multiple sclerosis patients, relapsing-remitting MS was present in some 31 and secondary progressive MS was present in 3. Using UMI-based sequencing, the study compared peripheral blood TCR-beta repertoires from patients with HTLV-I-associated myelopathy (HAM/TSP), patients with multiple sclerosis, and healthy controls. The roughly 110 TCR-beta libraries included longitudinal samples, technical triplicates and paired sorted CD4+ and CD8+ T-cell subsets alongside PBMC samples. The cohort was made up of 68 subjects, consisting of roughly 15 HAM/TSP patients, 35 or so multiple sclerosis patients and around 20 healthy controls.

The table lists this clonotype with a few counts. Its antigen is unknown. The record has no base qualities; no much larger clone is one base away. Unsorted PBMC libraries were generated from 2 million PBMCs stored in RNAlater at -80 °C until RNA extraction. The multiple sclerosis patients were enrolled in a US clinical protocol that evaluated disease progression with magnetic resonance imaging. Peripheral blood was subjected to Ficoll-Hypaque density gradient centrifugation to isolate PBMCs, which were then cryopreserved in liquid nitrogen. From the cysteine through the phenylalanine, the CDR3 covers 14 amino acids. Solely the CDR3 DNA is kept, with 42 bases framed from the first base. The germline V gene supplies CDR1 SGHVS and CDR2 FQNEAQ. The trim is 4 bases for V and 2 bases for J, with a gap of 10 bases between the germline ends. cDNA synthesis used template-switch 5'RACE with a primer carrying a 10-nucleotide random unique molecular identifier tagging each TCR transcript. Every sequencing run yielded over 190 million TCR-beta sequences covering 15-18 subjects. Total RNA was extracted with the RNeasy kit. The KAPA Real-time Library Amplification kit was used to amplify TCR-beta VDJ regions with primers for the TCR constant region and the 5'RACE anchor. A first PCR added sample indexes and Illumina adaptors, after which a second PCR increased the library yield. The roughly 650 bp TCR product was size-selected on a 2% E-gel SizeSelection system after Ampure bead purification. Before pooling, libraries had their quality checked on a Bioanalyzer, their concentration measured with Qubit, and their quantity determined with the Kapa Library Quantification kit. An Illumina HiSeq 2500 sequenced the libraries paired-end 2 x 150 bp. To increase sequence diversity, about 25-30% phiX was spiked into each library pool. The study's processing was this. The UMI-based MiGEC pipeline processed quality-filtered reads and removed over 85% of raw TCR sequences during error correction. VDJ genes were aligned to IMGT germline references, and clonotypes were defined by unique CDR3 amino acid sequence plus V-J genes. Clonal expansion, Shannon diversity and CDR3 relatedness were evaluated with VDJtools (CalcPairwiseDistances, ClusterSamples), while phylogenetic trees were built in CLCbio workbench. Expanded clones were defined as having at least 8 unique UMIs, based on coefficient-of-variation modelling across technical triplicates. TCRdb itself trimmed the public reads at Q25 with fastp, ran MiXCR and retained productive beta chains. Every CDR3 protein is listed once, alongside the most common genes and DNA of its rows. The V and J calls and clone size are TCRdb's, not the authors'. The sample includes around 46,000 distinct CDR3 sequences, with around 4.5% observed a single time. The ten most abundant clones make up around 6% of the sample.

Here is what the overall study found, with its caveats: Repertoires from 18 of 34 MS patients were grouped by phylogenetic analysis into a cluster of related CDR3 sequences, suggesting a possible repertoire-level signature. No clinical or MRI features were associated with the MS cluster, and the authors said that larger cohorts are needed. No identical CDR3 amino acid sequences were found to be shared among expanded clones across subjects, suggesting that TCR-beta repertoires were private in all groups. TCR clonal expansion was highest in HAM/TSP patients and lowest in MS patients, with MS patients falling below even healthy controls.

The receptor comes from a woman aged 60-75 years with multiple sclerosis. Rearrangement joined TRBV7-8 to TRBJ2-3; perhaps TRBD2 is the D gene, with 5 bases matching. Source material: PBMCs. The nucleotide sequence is TGTGCCAGCAGCTCCCCGACTACCACAGATACGCAGTATTTT. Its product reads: CASSSPTTTDTQYF. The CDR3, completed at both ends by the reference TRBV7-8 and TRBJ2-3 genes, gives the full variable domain GAGVSQSPRYKVAKRGQDVALRCDPISGHVSLFWYQQALGQGPEFLTYFQNEAQLDKSGLPSDRFFAERPEGSVSTLKIQRTQQEDSAVYLCASSSPTTTDTQYFGPGTRLTVL.